The 19 T cell receptor beta chains given below trace back to one sample, sequenced in a study of human CD8 memory T cell subsets. TCR beta was sequenced from UMI-tagged 5' RACE libraries. TCRdb reprocessed the 5' RACE reads, with one entry per CDR3 protein and no DNA. The sample yields approximately 10,000 distinct CDR3 sequences, of which the top ten take up about a tenth. The sample was CD8+ stem-like memory T cells (TSCM and TCM) sorted from PBMCs. Subset given: stem-like memory CD8 T cells (TSTEM), CCR7+ PD-1- TIGIT-. Receptor source: a human donor in good health.

This clonotype is labeled medium-sized based on frequency. CDR3 amino acids: CASSKTNLYEQYF. The rearrangement joins TRBV6-5 to TRBJ2-7. Germline loops: CDR1 MNHEY, CDR2 SVGAGI. The CDR3 runs to 13 residues.

The chain joins TRBV28 to TRBJ2-2; TCRdb's D call, TRBD1, is unchecked because there is no DNA. This CDR3 contains 16 residues. Germline V gives CDR1 MDHEN, CDR2 SYDVKM. The CDR3 loop is CASSRLGQGNTGELFF. Full variable domain (rest looked up from reference TRBV28 and TRBJ2-2): DVKVTQSSRYLVKRTGEKVFLECVQDMDHENMFWYRQDPGLGLRLIYFSYDVKMKEKGDIPEGYSVSREKKERFSLILESASTNQTSMYLCASSRLGQGNTGELFFGEGSRLTVL.

This clonotype registers medium-sized (0.01 to 0.1%) by frequency. Here the CDR3 reads CSVAKGTGLYEQYF. This chain uses TRBV29-1 with TRBJ2-7; TCRdb's D call of TRBD1 is untestable without DNA. The CDR3 has 14 amino acids. Germline lookup yields CDR1 SQVTM and CDR2 ANQGSEA.

The V gene is TRBV28, the J gene TRBJ2-2; the D call of TRBD2 rests on TCRdb alone, since no DNA is present to check it. The germline gives CDR1 MDHEN, CDR2 SYDVKM. CDR3 size: 15 residues. CDR3 sequence reads: CASSLSAGGAGELFF.

The chain carries TRBV20-1 and TRBJ2-1; the TCRdb D gene call, TRBD2, has no DNA to confirm it. The CDR3 has 15 amino acids. Looked up from germline, CDR1 is DFQATT and CDR2 is SNEGSKA (reference sequence). This CDR3 reads CSARILAGVRHEQFF.

CDR3 protein: CASSFLRQRPNTEAFF. This chain links TRBV7-8 with TRBJ1-1; without DNA, the TCRdb call of TRBD1 cannot be checked. CDR3 size: 16 residues. Germline loops: CDR1 SGHVS, CDR2 FQNEAQ. The full variable domain, its missing parts supplied by reference TRBV7-8 and TRBJ1-1, is GAGVSQSPRYKVAKRGQDVALRCDPISGHVSLFWYQQALGQGPEFLTYFQNEAQLDKSGLPSDRFFAERPEGSVSTLKIQRTQQEDSAVYLCASSFLRQRPNTEAFFGQGTRLTVV.

The chain employs TRBV3-1 and TRBJ2-3; TCRdb outputs TRBD2, but without DNA this stays unchecked. The CDR3 spans 19 residues. Germline V lookup: CDR1 LGHDT, CDR2 YNNKEL (reference sequence). The CDR3 protein is CASSQDAAYEREKVDTQYF.

The chain carries TRBV20-1 and TRBJ2-4; without DNA, the TCRdb call of TRBD2 cannot be checked. Germline CDR1 is DFQATT and CDR2 is SNEGSKA (reference sequence). The CDR3 extends over 12 amino acids. The CDR3 loop is CSALDSKNIQYF.

This chain connects TRBV21-1 to TRBJ2-4; checking the TCRdb D call of TRBD1 is not possible without DNA. TRBV21-1 is given as a pseudogene. The CDR3 extends over 15 amino acids. The CDR3 is CASHGRGLAKNIQYF.

The chain links TRBV7-9 to TRBJ2-3. Germline loops: CDR1 SEHNR, CDR2 FQNEAQ (reference sequence). The CDR3 has 14 amino acids. CDR3 region: CASSLVSSTDTQYF.

Considering frequency, this clonotype is large (0.1 to 1%). The chain has TRBV29-1 and TRBJ2-2; the TCRdb call, TRBD1, lacks DNA for checking. The CDR3 runs 13 residues. Germline V CDR1 and CDR2: SQVTM, ANQGSEA. CDR3 residues: CSAEDRLGGELFF.

The chain uses TRBV9 and TRBJ2-5; TCRdb calls TRBD2, which cannot be checked without DNA. CDR1 SGDLS and CDR2 YYNGEE come from the germline V gene. The CDR3 is made up of 15 amino acids. This CDR3 is CASSVEGLLAETQYF.

Considering frequency, this clonotype is medium-sized. The chain carries TRBV7-3 and TRBJ2-7; lacking DNA, the TRBD1 call made by TCRdb goes unchecked. Germline CDR1 is SGHTA and CDR2 is FQGTGA. The length of the CDR3 is 15 residues. The CDR3 loop is CASSLFGQGGFEQYF. Using reference TRBV7-3 and TRBJ2-7 for the parts outside the CDR3, the full variable domain is GAGVSQTPSNKVTEKGKYVELRCDPISGHTALYWYRQSLGQGPEFLIYFQGTGAADDSGLPNDRFFAVRPEGSVSTLKIQRTERGDSAVYLCASSLFGQGGFEQYFGPGTRLTVT.

The chain uses TRBV15 and TRBJ2-7. The CDR3 totals 12 residues. Germline CDR1 LNHNV, CDR2 YYDKDF (reference sequence). Here the CDR3 reads CATSRVLGEQYF.

The chain recombines TRBV7-2 with TRBJ2-5; without DNA, the TCRdb call of TRBD1 cannot be checked. This CDR3 spans 16 amino acids. In germline, CDR1 is SGHTA, CDR2 FQGNSA. The CDR3 reads CASSLGDRTGRETQYF.

In terms of frequency, this clonotype is medium-sized. The chain carries TRBV25-1 and TRBJ2-5; TCRdb gives TRBD1 as the D gene, but with no DNA this cannot be confirmed. Germline CDR1 is MGHDK and CDR2 is SYGVNS. The CDR3 length is 12 residues. CDR3: CASSEVLGAQYF.

The J gene is TRBJ2-5, the V gene TRBV25-1; TCRdb returns TRBD2, unconfirmable since there is no DNA. CDR1 MGHDK and CDR2 SYGVNS come from the germline V gene. The CDR3 has 15 residues. CDR3 region: CASSGPSDARETQYF.

The V gene is TRBV5-1, the J gene TRBJ2-1. CDR3 length: 15 residues. Germline V gene sequence: CDR1 SGHRS, CDR2 YFSETQ. The CDR3 spells CASSLRWGSYNEQFF. The full variable domain, with the rest looked up from reference TRBV5-1 and TRBJ2-1, is KAGVTQTPRYLIKTRGQQVTLSCSPISGHRSVSWYQQTPGQGLQFLFEYFSETQRNKGNFPGRFSGRQFSNSRSEMNVSTLELGDSALYLCASSLRWGSYNEQFFGPGTRLTVL.

V usage is TRBV2 and J usage is TRBJ2-1; TCRdb outputs TRBD2, but without DNA this stays unchecked. The CDR3 has 14 residues. CDR1 SNHLY and CDR2 FYNNEI come from the germline V gene. CDR3 loop: CASSDFGLVGEQFF.